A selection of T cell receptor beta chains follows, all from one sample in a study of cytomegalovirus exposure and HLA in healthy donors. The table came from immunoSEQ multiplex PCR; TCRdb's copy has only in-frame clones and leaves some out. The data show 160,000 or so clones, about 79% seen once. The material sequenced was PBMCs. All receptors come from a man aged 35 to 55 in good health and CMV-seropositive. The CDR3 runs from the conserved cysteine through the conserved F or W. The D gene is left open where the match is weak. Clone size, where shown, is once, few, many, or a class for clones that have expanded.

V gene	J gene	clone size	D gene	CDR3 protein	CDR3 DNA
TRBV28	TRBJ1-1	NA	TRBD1	CASITPTGLNTEAFF	TGTGCCAGCATAACACCGACAGGGTTGAACACTGAAGCTTTCTTT
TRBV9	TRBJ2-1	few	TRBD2	CASSVATGLAGQFF	TGTGCCAGCAGCGTAGCTACAGGGCTAGCGGGGCAGTTCTTC
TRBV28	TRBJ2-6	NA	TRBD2	CASSPAGRGSGANVLTF	TGTGCCAGCAGTCCCGCCGGGAGGGGCTCTGGGGCCAACGTCCTGACTTTC
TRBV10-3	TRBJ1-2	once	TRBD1	CAIKGPTGVDYGYTF	TGTGCCATCAAGGGGCCTACAGGGGTTGACTATGGCTACACCTTC
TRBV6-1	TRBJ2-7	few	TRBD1	CASSRTGGSYEQYF	TGTGCCAGCAGCAGGACAGGGGGCTCCTACGAGCAGTACTTC
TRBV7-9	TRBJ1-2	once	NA	CASSPRGGSLDGYTF	TGTGCCAGCAGCCCCCGGGGGGGGTCTCTTGATGGCTACACCTTC
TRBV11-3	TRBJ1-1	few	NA	CASSLVGQGGSEAFF	TGTGCCAGCAGCTTAGTTGGGCAGGGAGGCTCTGAAGCTTTCTTT
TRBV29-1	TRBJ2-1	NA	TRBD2	CSVEGGAGGSSYNEQFF	TGCAGCGTTGAAGGTGGGGCCGGGGGGAGCTCCTACAATGAGCAGTTCTTC
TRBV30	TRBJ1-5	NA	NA	CAWSVPDRPYQPQHF	TGTGCCTGGAGTGTGCCTGACAGGCCTTATCAGCCCCAGCATTTT
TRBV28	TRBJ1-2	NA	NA	CASNNRDTTGGYTF	TGTGCCAGCAATAACCGGGACACCACGGGTGGCTACACCTTC
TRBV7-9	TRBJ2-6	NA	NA	CASSLQFGHYLVGANGLTF	TGTGCCAGCAGCCTTCAGTTTGGCCATTATTTGGTTGGGGCCAACGGCCTGACTTTC
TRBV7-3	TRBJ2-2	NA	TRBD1	CASSPGQGNTGELFF	TGTGCCAGCAGCCCTGGACAGGGCAACACCGGGGAGCTGTTTTTT
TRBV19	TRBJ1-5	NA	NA	CASSTQGFSNQPQHF	TGTGCCAGTAGCACCCAGGGATTTAGCAATCAGCCCCAGCATTTT
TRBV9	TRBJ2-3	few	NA	CASSYYPGDTQYF	TGTGCCAGCAGCTACTATCCTGGAGATACGCAGTATTTT
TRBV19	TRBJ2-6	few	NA	CASTRGNGANVLTF	TGTGCCAGTACCCGCGGGAATGGGGCCAACGTCCTGACTTTC
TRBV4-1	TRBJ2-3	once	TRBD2	CASSLLAGVSTDTQYF	TGCGCCAGCAGCCTACTAGCGGGAGTGAGCACAGATACGCAGTATTTT
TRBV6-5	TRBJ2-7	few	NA	CASSIPGSYEQYF	TGTGCCAGCAGTATTCCAGGCTCCTACGAGCAGTACTTC
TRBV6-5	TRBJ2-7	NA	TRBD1	CASSYGAGGAEQYF	TGTGCCAGCAGTTACGGAGCAGGGGGCGCCGAGCAGTACTTC
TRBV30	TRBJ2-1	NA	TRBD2	CAWSVGGSGNEQFF	TGTGCCTGGAGTGTAGGCGGGAGCGGGAATGAGCAGTTCTTC
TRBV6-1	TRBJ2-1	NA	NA	CASSEDGQYYNEQFF	TGTGCCAGCAGTGAAGATGGACAGTATTACAATGAGCAGTTCTTC
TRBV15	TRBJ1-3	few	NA	CATSRDKGAGNTIYF	TGTGCCACCAGCAGAGATAAAGGGGCAGGAAACACCATATATTTT
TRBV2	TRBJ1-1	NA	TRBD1	CASKRDRQGPEAFF	TGTGCCAGCAAGAGGGACAGGCAAGGCCCTGAAGCTTTCTTT
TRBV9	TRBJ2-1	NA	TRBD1	CASSFGTGSVDEQFF	TGTGCCAGCAGCTTCGGGACAGGGAGTGTGGATGAGCAGTTCTTC
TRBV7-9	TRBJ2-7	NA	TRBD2	CASSLGLAGGEQYF	TGTGCCAGCAGCCTGGGACTAGCGGGAGGCGAGCAGTACTTC
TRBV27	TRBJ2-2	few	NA	CASRGGQNTGELFF	TGTGCCAGCAGAGGCGGACAGAACACCGGGGAGCTGTTTTTT
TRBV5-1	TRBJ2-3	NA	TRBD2	CASSPYGSGGADTQYF	TGCGCCAGCAGCCCCTACGGCTCGGGAGGCGCAGATACGCAGTATTTT
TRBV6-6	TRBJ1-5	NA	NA	CASSPTHGAGNQPQHF	TGTGCCAGCAGTCCAACTCACGGCGCGGGCAATCAGCCCCAGCATTTT
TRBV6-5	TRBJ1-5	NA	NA	CASSLQGNNQPQHF	TGTGCCAGCAGCCTACAGGGAAACAATCAGCCCCAGCATTTT
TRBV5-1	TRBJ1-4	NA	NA	CASSKGTQGEKLFF	TGCGCCAGCAGTAAGGGTACCCAGGGTGAAAAACTGTTTTTT
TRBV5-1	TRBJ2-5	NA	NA	CASSLGGGRKGETQYF	TGCGCCAGCAGCTTGGGAGGGGGACGCAAGGGAGAGACCCAGTACTTC
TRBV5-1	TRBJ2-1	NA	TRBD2	CASSTREGRNNEQFF	TGCGCCAGCAGCACACGGGAGGGCCGAAACAATGAGCAGTTCTTC
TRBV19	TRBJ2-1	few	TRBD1	CASSRGTGDYNEQFF	TGTGCCAGTTCGAGGGGGACAGGGGACTACAATGAGCAGTTCTTC